The 20 T cell receptor beta chains presented below share a single source sample, sequenced in a study of blood T cells in healthy people across ages. A J-beta primer mix and a sample-barcoded 5' primer were used in a second PCR of roughly 7 to 12 cycles. TCRdb redid the calling of the 5' RACE reads with MiXCR, one entry per CDR3 protein. Of 1.5 million to 2 million distinct CDR3 sequences in the sample, roughly 50% are singletons; the top ten hold roughly 2.1%. Sequences were obtained from blood. Receptors originate from a woman between 40 and 55 years old in good health.

V usage is TRBV9 and J usage is TRBJ2-3; D might be TRBD2 (6 bases). Trimming removed 5 bases from V and 1 base from J, with 14 bases in between. The V gene's germline CDR1 is SGDLS and CDR2 YYNGEE. This CDR3 has 15 amino acids. CDR3 protein: CASSEVGLGTDTQYF. Here the CDR3 DNA reads TGTGCCAGCAGTGAAGTGGGACTTGGCACAGATACGCAGTATTTT.

This clonotype was observed once. The V gene is TRBV6-5, the J gene TRBJ2-1; TRBD1 matches at 8 bases. V trimming: 0 bases; J trimming: 7 bases; junction bases outside the gene matches: 5. Germline-derived CDR1 and CDR2 are MNHEY and SVGAGI. The CDR3 is made up of 15 amino acids. CDR3 residues: CASSYSGQGANEQFF. The CDR3 DNA reads TGTGCCAGCAGTTACTCGGGCCAGGGGGCGAATGAGCAGTTCTTC.

The rearrangement joins TRBV11-2 to TRBJ1-5; D perhaps matches TRBD1 (5 bases). V lost 2 bases, J lost 1 base, and 15 bases lay in between. This CDR3 has 17 residues. Germline values: CDR1 SGHAT, CDR2 FQNNGV. CDR3: CASSLMAGGKSNQPQHF. CDR3 in DNA: TGTGCCAGCAGCTTAATGGCCGGGGGGAAGAGCAATCAGCCCCAGCATTTT.

The chain joins TRBV20-1 to TRBJ2-4, with D unresolved. The CDR3 runs to 15 residues. Germline CDR1 reads DFQATT; CDR2 reads SNEGSKA (reference sequence). V gave up 2 bases and J gave up 0 bases, with 11 bases separating them. The DNA for the CDR3 is TGCAGTGCTAGAAGGTTGGCTTTAGCCAAAAACATTCAGTACTTC. This translates into CSARRLALAKNIQYF.

This clonotype was seen a handful of times. V usage is TRBV24-1 and J usage is TRBJ2-3, with a tentative D call TRBD2 (7 bases). Trimming left V 5 bases short and J 4 bases short, with 18 bases between. Germline V gene lookup returns CDR1 KGHDR and CDR2 SFDVKD. This CDR3 has 16 amino acids. The chain's CDR3 is CATSARGASGADTQYF. CDR3 nucleotides: TGTGCCACCAGTGCTCGGGGGGCATCGGGCGCAGATACGCAGTATTTT.

The chain joins TRBV5-1 to TRBJ2-4; maybe TRBD1 (6 bases). Germline V lookup: CDR1 SGHRS, CDR2 YFSETQ. V lost 1 base to trimming and J lost 5 bases, with 16 bases between them. The CDR3 is 16 amino acids. CDR3 residues: CASSLTGTITQNIQYF. CDR3 sequence (DNA): TGCGCCAGCAGCTTGACAGGGACCATCACCCAAAACATTCAGTACTTC.

The chain is built from TRBV7-2 and TRBJ2-3, with TRBD1 matching 7 bases. The CDR3 has 14 residues. Trimming at V came to 8 bases and at J to 0 bases, leaving 5 bases not matched to a gene. Germline V CDR1 and CDR2: SGHTA, FQGNSA. Here the CDR3 DNA reads TGTGCCAGCGCAGGGGGACAGAGCACAGATACGCAGTATTTT. Its protein product is CASAGGQSTDTQYF.

Points on this clonotype: A clone one base away is much larger, so this may be a read error. V and J are TRBV20-1 and TRBJ2-7; 8 bases are a match to TRBD1. The CDR3 runs 15 residues. CDR1 is DFQATT, CDR2 SNEGSKA, per germline (reference sequence). After removal of 3 bases from V and 7 bases from J, the junction contained 14 bases not matched to a gene. CDR3 nucleotide sequence: TGCAGTGCTAGGCAGGGGGCTCGGGGAAACAATGAGCAGTACTTC. Translated, it gives CSARQGARGNNEQYF.

CDR3 sequence (DNA): TGTGCCACCGGGACAGGGTCCCCCTACGAGCAGTACTTC. This encodes CATGTGSPYEQYF. The chain has TRBV28 and TRBJ2-7, with 9 bases that match TRBD1. CDR1 is MDHEN and CDR2 is SYDVKM in the germline V gene. V was clipped by 10 bases and J by 2 bases; unmatched bases: 6. The CDR3 is 13 residues long.

This clonotype was seen only a few times. The chain has TRBV6-2 or TRBV6-3 and TRBJ2-7, with 8 bases lining up with TRBD2. The CDR3 contains 17 residues. The V gene's germline CDR1 is MNHEY and CDR2 SVGEGT. The V segment lost 6 bases and the J segment 0 bases; nucleotides outside the gene matches: 13. CDR3 in amino acids: CASRDRSGGSFSYEQYF. DNA for the CDR3: TGTGCCAGCAGGGACCGATCGGGGGGGTCATTCTCCTACGAGCAGTACTTC.

This clonotype was seen more than once but under ten times. J is TRBJ2-4 and V is TRBV11-2; D perhaps matches TRBD1 (6 bases). Trimming left V 0 bases short and J 14 bases short, with 14 bases between. CDR1 and CDR2 (germline): SGHAT, FQNNGV. The CDR3 extends over 13 amino acids. The CDR3: CASSLDRDRQEYF. CDR3 bases: TGTGCCAGCAGCTTAGATAGGGACCGACAGGAGTACTTC. Variable domain in full (rest from reference TRBV11-2 and TRBJ2-4): EAGVAQSPRYKIIEKRQSVAFWCNPISGHATLYWYQQILGQGPKLLIQFQNNGVVDDSQLPKDRFSAERLKGVDSTLKIQPAKLEDSAVYLCASSLDRDRQEYFGAGTRLSVL.

The V gene is TRBV7-2, the J gene TRBJ1-6, with D uncertain. Germline lookup yields CDR1 SGHTA and CDR2 FQGNSA. The CDR3 length is 15 residues. V was clipped by 5 bases and J by 7 bases, with 15 bases between them. CDR3 in DNA: TGTGCCAGCAGCCCGCAGAGGACGGAGAATTCACCCCTCCACTTT. It is translated as CASSPQRTENSPLHF.

The chain couples TRBV7-2 to TRBJ1-2; unclear D gene. In germline, CDR1 is SGHTA, CDR2 FQGNSA. CDR3 length equals 14 residues. V dropped 1 base and J dropped 1 base, with 7 bases sitting between them. For the CDR3, the DNA is TGTGCCAGCAGCTTAGATCATGATAACTATGGCTACACCTTC. Translated: CASSLDHDNYGYTF.

This chain joins TRBV4-1 and TRBJ1-2; the D is unclear. Trimming stripped 7 bases from V and 3 bases from J, with 15 bases between. The germline CDR1 and CDR2 sequences are MGHRA and YSYEKL. The CDR3 contains 14 residues. The CDR3 region has the DNA TGCGCCAGCACCACGAGGGAAGGAGACTATGGCTACACCTTC. Protein sequence: CASTTREGDYGYTF.

This clonotype was seen a few times. This sequence joins TRBV25-1 and TRBJ2-6; D perhaps matches TRBD2 (5 bases). The CDR3 extends over 14 amino acids. V shed 0 bases and J shed 10 bases, with 10 bases lying between them. The germline V gene has CDR1 MGHDK and CDR2 SYGVNS. The CDR3 nucleotides are TGTGCCAGCAGTGAATACACGGACTCGAACGTCCTGACTTTC. Its translation: CASSEYTDSNVLTF.

The chain uses TRBV6-5 and TRBJ2-5, with 7 bases that match TRBD1. Gene TRBJ2-7 matches the end of the DNA better, so the J call may be wrong. Germline V gene sequence: CDR1 MNHEY, CDR2 SVGAGI. The CDR3 consists of 16 residues. The CDR3 region is CASSFSGQARTYEQYF. In DNA, the CDR3 is TGTGCCAGCAGTTTCTCAGGACAGGCCCGGACCTACGAGCAGTACTTC.

This clonotype was seen a few times. CDR3 coding DNA: TGTGCCAGCAGTTCGCTTCTAGCGGTTGATAGCACAGATACGCAGTATTTT. Residues: CASSSLLAVDSTDTQYF. The rearrangement links TRBV6-6 to TRBJ2-3, with 7 bases that match TRBD2. Losses at the gene ends were 4 bases for V and 0 bases for J; bases not matched to a gene: 10. The CDR3 totals 17 residues. Looked up from germline, CDR1 is MNHNY and CDR2 is SVGAGI (reference sequence).

V usage is TRBV28 and J usage is TRBJ1-6, with D unresolved. V lost 0 bases and J 8 bases, leaving 11 bases between the germline ends. This CDR3 is 15 amino acids long. The V gene's germline CDR1 is MDHEN and CDR2 SYDVKM. The CDR3 loop reads CASSLWLRTDSPLHF. The CDR3 DNA sequence: TGTGCCAGCAGTTTATGGTTGCGAACGGATTCACCCCTCCACTTT.

J is TRBJ2-6 and V is TRBV27; D not resolved. V lost 6 bases, J lost 0 bases, and 15 bases lay in between. The CDR3 has 17 amino acids. CDR1 is MNHEY and CDR2 is SMNVEV in the germline V gene (reference sequence). This chain's CDR3 is CASSSQAQLSGANVLTF. In DNA, the CDR3 is TGTGCCAGCAGCTCCCAGGCGCAGCTCTCTGGGGCCAACGTCCTGACTTTC.

The gene calls are TRBV6-5 and TRBJ2-5; 10 bases fit TRBD1. Germline V lookup: CDR1 MNHEY, CDR2 SVGAGI. The J segment lost 11 bases and the V segment lost 4 bases, leaving 16 bases of the junction unmatched. This CDR3 is built from 16 residues. CDR3 nucleotide sequence: TGTGCCAGCAGTTTTCACGGACAGGGGGGTTACAATGAGCAGTACTTC. Amino acids: CASSFHGQGGYNEQYF.